The rows below give T cell receptor beta chains drawn from one sample of a study of CD8+ T cells in alopecia areata. TCRdb's copy holds only in-frame clones and misses some; the assay was immunoSEQ multiplex PCR. This repertoire shows around 19,000 clones, 59% found once; its top ten account for roughly 8.2%. Sequences were derived from skin, sampled at week 4, from a patient treated with tofacitinib. All receptors derive from a human donor with alopecia areata. Both conserved end residues are part of each CDR3. D genes are given only for firm matches. Rows may omit the clone size; those that give it use once, few, many or a size class.

DNA,CDR3,size,J,V,length,D
TGTGCCAGCAGGGACACTGAAGCTTTCTTT,CASRDTEAFF,.,TRBJ1-1,TRBV6-6,10,.
TGTGCCAGCAGCCGCCGGGACGGGCACACTGAAGCTTTCTTT,CASSRRDGHTEAFF,.,TRBJ1-1,TRBV5-4,14,.
TGTGCCAGCAGTCCCATCGACAGCTTGGGGGGGACAGGGATAGACGAGCAGTACTTC,CASSPIDSLGGTGIDEQYF,few,TRBJ2-7,TRBV27,19,TRBD1
TGTGCCAGCAGTTTGAGGCACCTCTGGGGCTACACCTTC,CASSLRHLWGYTF,.,TRBJ1-2,TRBV28,13,.
TGTGCCAGCAGCGTAGGGGACACAAGTTCCTACGAGCAGTACTTC,CASSVGDTSSYEQYF,.,TRBJ2-7,TRBV9,15,.
TGTGCCAGCATAGCGGAGGGGCCGGGCACAGATACGCAGTATTTT,CASIAEGPGTDTQYF,once,TRBJ2-3,TRBV6-1,15,.
TGTGCCAGCAGCCGGGACACTGGGGCCTACAATGAGCAGTTCTTC,CASSRDTGAYNEQFF,few,TRBJ2-1,TRBV7-9,15,.
TGTGCCAGCAGCTTGGGAGCAGGCTCTAGCACAGATACGCAGTATTTT,CASSLGAGSSTDTQYF,.,TRBJ2-3,TRBV5-4,16,.
TGTGCCAGCAGCTTGAGAGCGGGGGGGCTCGAGACCCAGTACTTC,CASSLRAGGLETQYF,.,TRBJ2-5,TRBV5-6,15,TRBD2
TGTGCCAGCAGTCCGCTTAGGGGCAGGGGTACGAAGCAGTACTTC,CASSPLRGRGTKQYF,medium-sized,TRBJ2-7,TRBV27,15,.
TGTGCCAGCAGTGATGGGGTCCCGGGACTAGCGGGGGGCACAGATACGCAGTATTTT,CASSDGVPGLAGGTDTQYF,.,TRBJ2-3,TRBV6-1,19,TRBD2
TGTGCCAGCAGCCACGACAGGGGGGAAGAGACCCAGTACTTC,CASSHDRGEETQYF,once,TRBJ2-5,TRBV5-5,14,TRBD1
TGTGCCAGCAGTACACCTCCTTGGCGGGGGGGCTTCGGCACGCAGTATTTT,CASSTPPWRGGFGTQYF,.,TRBJ2-3,TRBV6-9,17,TRBD2
TGCGCCAGCAGCCGCCCTGAGGCCGGGGAGCCGTTTTTT,CASSRPEAGEPFF,once,TRBJ2-2,TRBV4-3,13,.
TGTGCCAGCAGTTTTCACAGCCTTCGAGATTCACCCCTCCACTTT,CASSFHSLRDSPLHF,.,TRBJ1-6,TRBV28,15,.
TGTGCCAGCAGCTCCGGACCGGGGGATGGGGAGACCCAGTACTTC,CASSSGPGDGETQYF,.,TRBJ2-5,TRBV7-8,15,.
TGTGCCAGCAGTGAAGCGCTTCTAGCGGGGGGGGACAATGAGCAGTTCTTC,CASSEALLAGGDNEQFF,medium-sized,TRBJ2-1,TRBV2,17,TRBD2
TGCGCCAGCAGCTTGGACAGAACAGGGGACACTGAAGCTTTCTTT,CASSLDRTGDTEAFF,few,TRBJ1-1,TRBV5-1,15,TRBD1
TGTGCCAGCAGCTTAGCGTGGGGGGCGGACTACTACGAGCAGTACTTC,CASSLAWGADYYEQYF,few,TRBJ2-7,TRBV11-2,16,.
TGTGCCAGCAGTCGGACTAGCGGAAGCTCCTACAATGAGCAGTTCTTC,CASSRTSGSSYNEQFF,.,TRBJ2-1,TRBV27,16,TRBD2
TGTGCCAGTAGTCTACCCACACCCAAGGGCCCTGGGACTGGGGCCAACGTCCTGACTTTC,CASSLPTPKGPGTGANVLTF,.,TRBJ2-6,TRBV19,20,.
TGTGCCATCAGGACAGGGAAAGGGTCCTATAATTCACCCCTCCACTTT,CAIRTGKGSYNSPLHF,.,TRBJ1-6,TRBV10-3,16,TRBD1
TGCGCCAGCAGCTTGCCGGACAGGGCTGGGTACGAGCAGTACTTC,CASSLPDRAGYEQYF,.,TRBJ2-7,TRBV5-1,15,TRBD1
TGTGCCAGCAGCTTAGGGGGAGGAAACACCATATATTTT,CASSLGGGNTIYF,.,TRBJ1-3,TRBV11-2,13,.
TGCGCCAGCAGCCCCGCGGGGGGGCACGAGACCCAGTACTTC,CASSPAGGHETQYF,.,TRBJ2-5,TRBV5-1,14,TRBD2
TGTGCCAGCTCACCCGGGACAGACTACAATGAGCAGTTCTTC,CASSPGTDYNEQFF,.,TRBJ2-1,TRBV18,14,TRBD1
TGTGCCATCAGTGTCCGCAGCGGGGGCTCAGGGGCCAATGAGCAGTTCTTC,CAISVRSGGSGANEQFF,medium-sized,TRBJ2-1,TRBV10-3,17,TRBD2
TGCGCCAGCAGCCAAGGGGCGGAGGATCCCTACGAGCAGTACTTC,CASSQGAEDPYEQYF,.,TRBJ2-7,TRBV4-1,15,.
TGTGCCACCCGACTCCAAGAGACCCAGTACTTC,CATRLQETQYF,.,TRBJ2-5,TRBV10-3,11,.
TGCGCCAGCAGAAGAAAACTTGGACAGGGGGCCGAAAGAGAGACCCAGTACTTC,CASRRKLGQGAERETQYF,.,TRBJ2-5,TRBV5-1,18,TRBD1
TGTGCCAGCAGTTTAAGGGAAGAGACCCAGTACTTC,CASSLREETQYF,few,TRBJ2-5,TRBV28,12,.
TGTGCCAGCAGTCCTACACCAGGACAGGGCTTCGGGAGCTATGGCTACACCTTC,CASSPTPGQGFGSYGYTF,few,TRBJ1-2,TRBV5-5,18,TRBD1
TGCAGCTCCCGGAATGATATCACTGAAGCTTTCTTT,CSSRNDITEAFF,few,TRBJ1-1,TRBV29-1,12,.
TGTGCCAGCAGCCCCGTGGGCTATGGCTACACCTTC,CASSPVGYGYTF,.,TRBJ1-2,TRBV6-5,12,.
TGTGCCTTGGACAGGGGAATTACTGAAGCTTTCTTT,CALDRGITEAFF,large,TRBJ1-1,TRBV30,12,TRBD1
TGTGCCAGCAGCTTAGAGGGACATGGTTCGCAGTATTTT,CASSLEGHGSQYF,.,TRBJ2-3,TRBV11-2,13,.
TGTGCCAGCAGCTTAGAACCCGAAGAGACCCAGTACTTC,CASSLEPEETQYF,once,TRBJ2-5,TRBV7-8,13,.
TGTGCTAGCAGCCTTCTGTACAATGAGCAGTTCTTC,CASSLLYNEQFF,.,TRBJ2-1,TRBV7-7,12,.
TGTGCCAGCAGCTTGGATATCCGGTCAGATAGGTATGGCTACACCTTC,CASSLDIRSDRYGYTF,.,TRBJ1-2,TRBV5-4,16,.
TGTGCCAGCTGTAAGGCCGCTGACCTGCGGTACAATGAGCAGTTCTTC,CASCKAADLRYNEQFF,.,TRBJ2-1,TRBV27,16,.
TGTGCCAGCAGGGGCTCGCTAGTACAACACGCACGAAACACCATATATTTT,CASRGSLVQHARNTIYF,few,TRBJ1-3,TRBV21-1,17,.
TGTGCCAGCAGCCAGGACAGGGTAAGCTACGAGCAGTACTTC,CASSQDRVSYEQYF,few,TRBJ2-7,TRBV5-4,14,TRBD1
TGCGCCCGCAGCTTAGCGGGGGGGGCAGATACGCAGTATTTT,CARSLAGGADTQYF,few,TRBJ2-3,TRBV5-1,14,TRBD2
TGTGCCAGCAGCCGCAAAGACAGGGGGCGTCGCCAAGAGACCCAGTACTTC,CASSRKDRGRRQETQYF,.,TRBJ2-5,TRBV7-9,17,TRBD1
TGTGCCAGCAGCTGGGACAGAGACTATGGCTACACCTTC,CASSWDRDYGYTF,.,TRBJ1-2,TRBV28,13,TRBD1
TGTGCCAGCAGTTATGGGCAGGGAACGGATCAGCCCCAGCATTTT,CASSYGQGTDQPQHF,medium-sized,TRBJ1-5,TRBV6-6,15,.
TGTGCCAGCAGCGCAGGGAGCTCCTATAATTCACCCCTCCACTTT,CASSAGSSYNSPLHF,.,TRBJ1-6,TRBV9,15,.
TGCGCCAGCAGCCAAGGACAGGTTGGACAGGGGGCTTTCTTT,CASSQGQVGQGAFF,.,TRBJ1-1,TRBV5-1,14,TRBD1
TGCGCCAGCAGCAGGCGGGGGCTCGCGAACACCGGGGAGCTGTTTTTT,CASSRRGLANTGELFF,.,TRBJ2-2,TRBV5-1,16,.
TGTGCCAGCAGCCCTGGGGGAGTAGAGACCCAGTACTTC,CASSPGGVETQYF,.,TRBJ2-5,TRBV7-3,13,.
TGTGCCAGCAGTTTTGTTTCAGAAAGCACTGAAGCTTTCTTT,CASSFVSESTEAFF,few,TRBJ1-1,TRBV27,14,.
TGCGCCAGCAGCGTCAGGGAATCGGCTGGCTACACCTTC,CASSVRESAGYTF,.,TRBJ1-2,TRBV5-1,13,.
TGTGCCAGCAGCCTAGAGCGGGGGTCCTCCTACGAGCAGTACTTC,CASSLERGSSYEQYF,.,TRBJ2-7,TRBV7-2,15,TRBD2
TGTGCCAGCAGCTTAGGTCAGGACTATGGCTACACCTTC,CASSLGQDYGYTF,few,TRBJ1-2,TRBV7-2,13,.
TGTGCCAGCAGCTTGGACCGGGGGGTCACAGATACGCAGTATTTT,CASSLDRGVTDTQYF,few,TRBJ2-3,TRBV5-4,15,TRBD2
TGTGCCAGCAGCCTCGGAACCCGGCCCCAGCATTTT,CASSLGTRPQHF,.,TRBJ1-5,TRBV28,12,.
TGTGCCAGCAGCTTCCCCCAGAGGCCCTCCTACAATGAGCAGTTCTTC,CASSFPQRPSYNEQFF,.,TRBJ2-1,TRBV7-8,16,.
TGCGCCAGCAGCTTGGTCCCAGGGCCGAGGACAGATACGCAGTATTTT,CASSLVPGPRTDTQYF,.,TRBJ2-3,TRBV5-1,16,.
TGTGCCAGCAGTTATACAGGGGCCGAGGGCTACACCTTC,CASSYTGAEGYTF,.,TRBJ1-2,TRBV7-9,13,TRBD1
TGTGCCAGTAGTAAGTTTCAGGGGGGACTTCGGAGATCACCCCTCCACTTT,CASSKFQGGLRRSPLHF,few,TRBJ1-6,TRBV19,17,TRBD1